Described below is a single TCR beta chain sequence and its context. The antigen is unknown. Regarding treatment: roughly 11-day PBMC culture with coronavirus spike peptide pools or control peptides (ViraFEST assay). Positive PCR tests came between March and December 2020, ahead of the US Alpha, Beta and Delta variants. This sample stems from a study of vaccination and CD4 T cells after COVID-19. Overall study context: Cells were stimulated with overlapping spike peptide pools from SARS-CoV-2, HCoV-NL63, HCoV-OC43 and HCoV-229E.

Oncomine TCR Beta short-read sequencing was applied to DNA from cultured CD4+ T cells. Investigators isolated genomic DNA from cultured CD4+ T cells. TCRdb reanalysed the PCR reads using MiXCR and keeps one entry per CDR3 protein. The sample shows over 6,500 distinct CDR3 sequences, roughly 19% of them seen only once. The ends were cut back, 4 bases at V and 4 bases at J, with 11 bases in the middle. The CDR3 is made up of 13 amino acids. From germline, CDR1 is SNHLY and CDR2 FYNNEI. The sequence was obtained from a human donor who had recovered from COVID-19. The sample consisted of CD4+ T cells from blood, cultured in vitro, taken after SARS-CoV-2 vaccination. V is TRBV2 and J is TRBJ2-7, with D unclear. The CDR3 spells CASSAAGKYEQYF. DNA for the CDR3: TGTGCCAGCAGTGCGGCAGGAAAGTACGAGCAGTACTTC.